This T cell receptor (beta chain) appears in the sequencing data of a study of blood T cell repertoires in COVID-19. This table comes from immunoSEQ multiplex PCR, and its TCRdb copy is limited to in-frame clones, with some not included. Counted here are about 280,000 clones, 70% to 90% occurring once; the ten biggest clones make up 10% to 15%. This clone was detected once. V was pared by 1 base and J by 4 bases, with 6 bases of the junction left unmatched. Germline V gene lookup returns CDR1 LNHDA and CDR2 SQIVND (reference sequence). The CDR3 contains 17 residues. The chain links TRBV19 to TRBJ2-3; 12 bases map to TRBD2. The clonotype originates from a woman in her 70s with COVID-19, enrolled during active disease. Sequencing used peripheral blood. The CDR3 DNA reads TGTGCCAGTAGTATAGGGACTAGCGGGGAAAGACCAGATACGCAGTATTTT. This encodes CASSIGTSGERPDTQYF. Variable domain in full (rest from reference TRBV19 and TRBJ2-3): DGGITQSPKYLFRKEGQNVTLSCEQNLNHDAMYWYRQDPGQGLRLIYYSQIVNDFQKGDIAEGYSVSREKKESFPLTVTSAQKNPTAFYLCASSIGTSGERPDTQYFGPGTRLTVL.